The present entry profiles one T cell receptor beta chain with its context. Its antigen remains unidentified. The sample is drawn from a study of cytomegalovirus exposure and HLA in healthy donors. The study, taken as a whole, reports: It was 164 TCR beta chains that were listed as cytomegalovirus-associated. Analyzed later, association rates of TCRs varied across HLA loci, with DRB1 most and HLA-C fewest.

PCR was performed using 60 Vbeta and 13 Jbeta primers. Repertoires were generated with immunoSEQ multiplex PCR, while TCRdb's copy carries only in-frame clones and drops some. This table has about 150,000 clones, 75% to 80% appearing once. CDR3 length: 14 amino acids. The ends lost 5 bases at V and 8 bases at J; junction bases unmatched: 7. The germline CDR1 and CDR2 sequences are MNHEY and SVGAGI. The sequence was collected from a male donor in good health and CMV-seronegative. The gene calls are TRBV6-5 and TRBJ1-4, with TRBD1 matching 8 bases. The sample comprised PBMCs. The CDR3: CASSRTGLGEKLFF. The CDR3 nucleotides are TGTGCCAGCAGTCGGACAGGGCTTGGAGAAAAACTGTTTTTT.